There are a few counts of the clone carrying this T cell receptor (beta chain). Its antigen is not known. TCRdb processed the RACE reads anew with MiXCR; each CDR3 protein has one entry. This table has 84,000 or so distinct CDR3 sequences, about 9% appearing once. Time point: pre-sensitization, week 0. Treatment indicated: therapeutic diphenylcyclopropenone sensitization with weekly scalp DPC. The source of the sample is a study of human T cells and chemical hapten exposure. Study results and caveats: TCRs whose frequency exceeded 1 in 1000 remained the same following DPC sensitization.

The sequence derives from a man aged 40-49 years with alopecia areata. Some clones in this sample may be carry-over from other donors' samples. The sample was whole blood, taken in connection with sensitization to the hapten diphenylcyclopropenone (DPC).

The CDR3 DNA is TGCAGCGTTGACAGGGTCGAAAACTATGGCTACACCTTC. Protein: CSVDRVENYGYTF. The chain couples TRBV29-1 to TRBJ1-2, with TRBD1 as a possible D gene (5 bases). This CDR3 comprises 13 residues. The germline gives CDR1 SQVTM, CDR2 ANQGSEA. The V gene lost 3 bases and the J gene lost 2 bases, with 10 bases spanning the gap. The full variable domain, with the rest looked up from reference TRBV29-1 and TRBJ1-2, is SAVISQKPSRDICQRGTSLTIQCQVDSQVTMMFWYRQQPGQSLTLIATANQGSEATYESGFVIDKFPISRPNLTFSTLTVSNMSPEDSSIYLCSVDRVENYGYTFGSGTRLTVV.